Below, 20 T cell receptor beta chains from the same sample are listed, as sequenced in a study of shared clonotypes between healthy human individuals. The repertoire was sequenced with immunoSEQ multiplex PCR; TCRdb's copy has only in-frame clones and lacks some. The data show more than 2,000,000 clones, approximately 90% seen once. Sequenced: naive CD4+ T cells sorted from blood. The sample's subset: CD45RA+ positively selected. These receptor sequences come from a man between 18 and 29 years old in good health.

The V and J genes are TRBV6-1 and TRBJ1-2, with D uncertain. Germline CDR1 reads MNHNS; CDR2 reads SASEGT. V dropped 4 bases and J dropped 4 bases, with 13 bases sitting between them. The CDR3 has 14 amino acids. The CDR3 here is CASSAWMVGYGYTF. Written as DNA, the CDR3 is TGTGCCAGCAGTGCCTGGATGGTCGGCTATGGCTACACCTTC.

The chain links TRBV6-1 to TRBJ2-7; D unclear. The germline V and J ends were trimmed by 7 bases and 3 bases, with 10 bases remaining between them. There are 12 residues in the CDR3. From germline, CDR1 is MNHNS and CDR2 SASEGT. CDR3 region: CASTSSYYEQYF. The CDR3 region has the DNA TGTGCCAGCACCTCGTCCTACTACGAGCAGTACTTC.

The chain uses TRBV2 and TRBJ2-2, with 7 nucleotides matching TRBD1. This CDR3 region has 15 residues. Germline V gene lookup returns CDR1 SNHLY and CDR2 FYNNEI. The trim removed 4 bases at V and 5 bases at J, leaving 7 bases unmatched. CDR3: CASSAETGRTGELFF. DNA for the CDR3: TGTGCCAGCAGTGCCGAGACAGGGCGGACCGGGGAGCTGTTTTTT.

This chain connects TRBV5-5 to TRBJ1-2, with D uncertain. CDR1 SGHKS and CDR2 YYEKEE come from the germline V gene (reference sequence). The CDR3 extends over 14 amino acids. Trimming left V 1 base short and J 1 base short, with 8 bases between. For the CDR3, the DNA is TGTGCCAGCAGCTTGATGGAAGTTAACTATGGCTACACCTTC. It encodes CASSLMEVNYGYTF.

J is TRBJ1-2 and V is TRBV18; 12 bases are shared with TRBD1. Germline trimming cut 2 bases from V and 6 bases from J; bases unmatched to any gene: 1. CDR3 length: 14 amino acids. Looked up from germline, CDR1 is KGHSH and CDR2 is LQKENI. CDR3 coding DNA: TGTGCCAGCTCACCAGGGACAGGGGGCAATGGCTACACCTTC. Residues: CASSPGTGGNGYTF.

The J gene is TRBJ2-7, the V gene TRBV30; D may be TRBD1 or TRBD2 (5 bases each). CDR1 GTSNPN and CDR2 SVGIG come from the germline V gene (reference sequence). The CDR3 is made up of 12 amino acids. The V gene lost 2 bases and the J gene lost 7 bases, with 12 bases spanning the gap. The CDR3 protein is CAWSRSGGEQYF. In DNA, the CDR3 is TGTGCCTGGAGTCGTAGTGGGGGAGAGCAGTACTTC.

V gene TRBV19 combines with J gene TRBJ1-1; D gene unclear. Germline CDR1 is LNHDA and CDR2 is SQIVND (reference sequence). V was pared by 7 bases and J by 1 base, with 16 bases between. This CDR3 region has 15 residues. Written as DNA, the CDR3 is TGTGCCAGTACCACCGCGCTGTCCGGGAACACTGAAGCTTTCTTT. This encodes CASTTALSGNTEAFF.

The chain combines TRBV30 with TRBJ1-6; D is ambiguous. The CDR3 is made up of 15 amino acids. The V end was cut by 8 bases, the J end by 0 bases, with 14 bases between. Germline values: CDR1 GTSNPN, CDR2 SVGIG (reference sequence). The CDR3 bases are TGTGCCAGTTCGACGGATAGCTCCTATAATTCACCCCTCCACTTT. Encoded protein: CASSTDSSYNSPLHF.

The chain is built from TRBV19 and TRBJ1-3; unclear D gene. Germline lookup yields CDR1 LNHDA and CDR2 SQIVND (reference sequence). The CDR3 is 12 amino acids. Between the trimmed V and J ends, which lost 3 bases and 3 bases, there was a span of 3 bases. The DNA for the CDR3 is TGTGCCAGTAGTATTCTTGGAAACACCATATATTTT. This encodes CASSILGNTIYF.

This chain uses TRBV6-5 with TRBJ2-5; D not certain. Germline V gene data show CDR1 as MNHEY and CDR2 as SVGAGI. V was shortened by 1 base and J by 2 bases, with 5 bases between the two germline ends. This CDR3 has 13 residues. CDR3 residues: CASSYFGQETQYF. The CDR3 DNA follows: TGTGCCAGCAGTTACTTCGGACAAGAGACCCAGTACTTC.

This clone was counted a single time. V usage is TRBV6-5 and J usage is TRBJ1-2; D is unclear. Trimming removed 7 bases at V and 5 bases at J, with 8 bases between. The germline gives CDR1 MNHEY, CDR2 SVGAGI. This CDR3 has 11 residues. The CDR3 DNA reads as TGTGCCAGCACGAAGGGTTATGGCTACACCTTC. Translated, it gives CASTKGYGYTF.

V usage is TRBV2 and J usage is TRBJ1-5, with a possible D match to TRBD1 (6 bases). V lost 3 bases and J 3 bases, leaving 12 bases between the germline ends. From germline, CDR1 is SNHLY and CDR2 FYNNEI. The CDR3 runs 15 residues. CDR3 bases: TGTGCCAGCAGTGATTACAGGGCCCTCAATCAGCCCCAGCATTTT. It encodes CASSDYRALNQPQHF. The full variable domain, its missing parts supplied by reference TRBV2 and TRBJ1-5, is EPEVTQTPSHQVTQMGQEVILRCVPISNHLYFYWYRQILGQKVEFLVSFYNNEISEKSEIFDDQFSVERPDGSNFTLKIRSTKLEDSAMYFCASSDYRALNQPQHFGDGTRLSIL.

The CDR3, as DNA: TGTGCCAGCCAGGGACAGGGCGACTCCTACGAGCAGTACTTC. It specifies CASQGQGDSYEQYF. The V and J genes are TRBV27 and TRBJ2-5; TRBD1 matches at 9 bases. TRBJ2-7 matches the DNA end more closely, so the J call is doubtful. Germline-derived CDR1 and CDR2 are MNHEY and SMNVEV (reference sequence). This CDR3 has 14 residues.

The genes are TRBV29-1 and TRBJ1-2, with TRBD1 identical over 8 bases. The V and J ends lost 6 bases and 8 bases, in that order; junction bases with no gene match: 5. Per germline, CDR1 SQVTM and CDR2 ANQGSEA. This CDR3 is built from 11 residues. The CDR3 nucleotides read TGCAGCGTGGACAGGGCTGCCGGCTACACCTTC. Protein product: CSVDRAAGYTF.

CDR3 coding DNA: TGCGCCAGCAGCTCTAGCACCTTGAACACTGAAGCTTTCTTT. This codes for CASSSSTLNTEAFF. The chain carries TRBV5-1 and TRBJ1-1; no firm D call. Germline CDR1 and CDR2: SGHRS and YFSETQ. Trimming pared 3 bases from V and 0 bases from J, leaving 9 bases between. The CDR3 has 14 amino acids.

This sequence joins TRBV7-2 and TRBJ1-5; possibly TRBD1 for D (6 bases). The CDR3 consists of 16 residues. CDR1 and CDR2 from the germline V gene are SGHTA and FQGNSA. Trimming took off 5 bases at V and 6 bases at J, with 20 bases between the two ends. Written as DNA, the CDR3 is TGTGCCAGCAGCCAAAGGGGGGGGGCGTACTTTCAGCCCCAGCATTTT. This gives the protein CASSQRGGAYFQPQHF.

V and J are TRBV19 and TRBJ2-7; D remains ambiguous. V was cut by 0 bases and J by 2 bases, with 11 bases left in between. Looked up from germline, CDR1 is LNHDA and CDR2 is SQIVND (reference sequence). The CDR3 contains 15 residues. The CDR3 DNA sequence: TGTGCCAGTAGTATAGAGGCAGGCAAGACCTACGAGCAGTACTTC. As protein: CASSIEAGKTYEQYF. Using reference TRBV19 and TRBJ2-7 for the parts outside the CDR3, the full variable domain is DGGITQSPKYLFRKEGQNVTLSCEQNLNHDAMYWYRQDPGQGLRLIYYSQIVNDFQKGDIAEGYSVSREKKESFPLTVTSAQKNPTAFYLCASSIEAGKTYEQYFGPGTRLTVT.

This CDR3 reads CASSSLAGKPNEQFF. CDR3 nucleotide sequence: TGTGCCAGCAGCTCACTAGCGGGGAAACCCAATGAGCAGTTCTTC. This chain connects TRBV11-3 to TRBJ2-1, with 10 bases lining up with TRBD2. The V segment lost 4 bases and the J segment 6 bases; nucleotides outside the gene matches: 6. This CDR3 is built from 15 residues. Germline CDR1 and CDR2: SGHNT and YENEEA.

V and J are TRBV19 and TRBJ1-5; TRBD1 agrees at 10 bases. The CDR3 sequence is 16 residues long. The V gene's germline CDR1 is LNHDA and CDR2 SQIVND (reference sequence). With V trimmed by 9 bases and J by 8 bases, 16 bases remained unmatched. The CDR3 bases are TGTGCCAGCCGACCCGGGACAGGGGATTCTAGAGAGCCCCAGCATTTT. Its translation: CASRPGTGDSREPQHF.

The J gene is TRBJ1-5, the V gene TRBV4-1; maybe TRBD1 (6 bases). The CDR3 has 15 residues. Germline CDR1 reads MGHRA; CDR2 reads YSYEKL. Trimming removed 3 bases at V and 1 base at J, with 10 bases between. The CDR3 here is CASSQGAFSNQPQHF. The CDR3 DNA is TGCGCCAGCAGCCAGGGGGCCTTCAGCAATCAGCCCCAGCATTTT.